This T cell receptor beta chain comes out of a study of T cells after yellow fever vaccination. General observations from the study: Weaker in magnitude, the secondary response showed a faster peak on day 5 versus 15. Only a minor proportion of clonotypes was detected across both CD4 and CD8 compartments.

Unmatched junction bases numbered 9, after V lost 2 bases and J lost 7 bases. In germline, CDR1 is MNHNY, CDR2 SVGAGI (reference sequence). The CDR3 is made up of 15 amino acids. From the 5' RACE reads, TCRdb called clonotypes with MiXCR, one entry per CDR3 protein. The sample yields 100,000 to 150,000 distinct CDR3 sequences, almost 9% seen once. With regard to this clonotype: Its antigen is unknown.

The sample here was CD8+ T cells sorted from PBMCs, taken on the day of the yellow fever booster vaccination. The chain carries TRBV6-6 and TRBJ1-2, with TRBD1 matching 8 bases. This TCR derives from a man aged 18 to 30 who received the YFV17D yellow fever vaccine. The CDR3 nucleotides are TGTGCCAGCAGTTACCTAACGAACAGGGGGTTTGGCTACACCTTC. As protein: CASSYLTNRGFGYTF.